The rows below give T cell receptor beta chains drawn from one sample of a study of cytomegalovirus exposure and HLA in healthy donors. Profiling relied on immunoSEQ multiplex PCR, and the TCRdb table lists in-frame clones only, not all of them. The sample records about 250,000 clones, more than 75% being singletons. Sample: PBMCs. The receptor source for this set is a girl aged 2 to 9 in good health and CMV-seronegative. Both conserved end residues are part of each CDR3. The D gene is left open where the match is weak. Expanded clones get a size class; other rows say once, few or many, or leave the size out.

J gene	D gene	CDR3 length	V gene	clone size	CDR3 DNA	CDR3 protein
TRBJ2-7	TRBD2	15	TRBV9	.	TGTGCCAGCAGCCCCGCGGGGGGGCGCACGTACGAGCAGTACTTC	CASSPAGGRTYEQYF
TRBJ2-1	TRBD2	16	TRBV13	.	TGTGCCAGCAGCGGGGTTAGCGGGAGGGAATACAATGAGCAGTTCTTC	CASSGVSGREYNEQFF
TRBJ2-7	.	14	TRBV2	once	TGTGCCAGCAGTGTGGGAGGCGCTTCCTACGAGCAGTACTTC	CASSVGGASYEQYF
TRBJ2-3	.	16	TRBV5-4	.	TGTGCCAGCAGCCGCGTTACGGAGGCTAGCACAGATACGCAGTATTTT	CASSRVTEASTDTQYF
TRBJ1-1	.	14	TRBV5-4	.	TGTGCCAGCAGCTTGGGGCCCCCGAACACTGAAGCTTTCTTT	CASSLGPPNTEAFF
TRBJ2-5	.	16	TRBV10-2	.	TGCGCCAGCAGTGAGTCGAGACTCCTCTTCGGGGAGACCCAGTACTTC	CASSESRLLFGETQYF
TRBJ2-4	TRBD1	15	TRBV5-4	.	TGTGCCAGCAGCTCGGGACAGGACTCCAAAAACATTCAGTACTTC	CASSSGQDSKNIQYF
TRBJ2-7	TRBD1	11	TRBV2	.	TGTGCCAGCAGGACAGGGGGCGAGCAGTACTTC	CASRTGGEQYF
TRBJ1-2	TRBD1	15	TRBV6-5	.	TGTGCCAGCAGTTACGGGGGCAGGGGGGACTATGGCTACACCTTC	CASSYGGRGDYGYTF
TRBJ1-3	TRBD1	16	TRBV6-6	once	TGTGCCAGCACCGGACAGGGGGAACGCTCTGGAAACACCATATATTTT	CASTGQGERSGNTIYF
TRBJ1-1	TRBD1	14	TRBV5-6	.	TGTGCCAGCAGCTTGAAGACAGGGTCCCAGGGAGCTTCCTTT	CASSLKTGSQGASF
TRBJ1-1	.	13	TRBV6-5	.	TGTGCCAGCAGTACACCATTGAACACTGAAGCTTTCTTT	CASSTPLNTEAFF
TRBJ2-2	TRBD2	18	TRBV4-1	.	TGCGCCAGCAGCCAAGGGGTAATCAGCGGGAGAACCGTGGGGGAGCTGTTTTTT	CASSQGVISGRTVGELFF
TRBJ1-1	TRBD1	13	TRBV18	.	TGTGCCAGCTCACCCCAACAGGGGGCTGAAGCTTTCTTT	CASSPQQGAEAFF
TRBJ2-7	.	13	TRBV5-6	once	TGTGCCAGCAGCTTGCGGGGGGCTTACGAGCAGTACTTC	CASSLRGAYEQYF
TRBJ1-3	.	13	TRBV7-3	.	TGTGCCAGCAGCTTATATCGGGGATACACCATATATTTT	CASSLYRGYTIYF
TRBJ2-7	.	14	TRBV5-6	.	TGTGCCAGCAGCTTGATAGGTCGGGGAGCCGAGCAGTACTTC	CASSLIGRGAEQYF
TRBJ1-1	.	13	TRBV28	.	TGTGCCAGCAGTTTTTCCGGGAACACTGAAGCTTTCTTT	CASSFSGNTEAFF
TRBJ2-7	TRBD1	14	TRBV27	few	TGTGCCAGCAGTCCGCGGACAGGGTTCTACGAGCAGTACTTC	CASSPRTGFYEQYF
TRBJ1-5	TRBD1	15	TRBV7-9	.	TGTGCCAGCAGCTTATCAGGGGGCGGCGATCAGCCCCAGCATTTT	CASSLSGGGDQPQHF
TRBJ2-2	.	16	TRBV6-6	.	TGTGCCAGCAGTTCGGTGGGGGGGCCTAACACCGGGGAGCTGTTTTTT	CASSSVGGPNTGELFF
TRBJ1-5	.	16	TRBV6-5	.	TGTGCCAGCAGTTACTCGAGTAGGGGAACACAACAGCCCCAGCATTTT	CASSYSSRGTQQPQHF
TRBJ2-5	TRBD2	15	TRBV11-2	.	TGTGCCAGCAGCTTACTAGCGGGACGGGGGGAGACCCAGTACTTC	CASSLLAGRGETQYF
TRBJ1-5	TRBD1	13	TRBV2	.	TGTGCCAGCAATGACAGGGTTGGGCAGCCCCAGCATTTT	CASNDRVGQPQHF
TRBJ1-1	TRBD1	13	TRBV6-5	.	TGTGCCAGCAGCCCCAGGTACAGGGGTGAAGCTTTCTTT	CASSPRYRGEAFF
TRBJ2-3	TRBD2	15	TRBV6-6	.	TGTGCCAGCAGTCAACTAGCGGGAGGGTTTGATACGCAGTATTTT	CASSQLAGGFDTQYF
TRBJ2-2	TRBD2	18	TRBV7-8	few	TGTGCCAGCAGCTTAGGGACTAGCGGGAGGCCGGGTACCGGGGAGCTGTTTTTT	CASSLGTSGRPGTGELFF
TRBJ2-5	TRBD1	13	TRBV27	.	TGTGCCAGCAGTAGGGACAGGAGAGAGACCCAGTACTTC	CASSRDRRETQYF
TRBJ2-1	TRBD2	14	TRBV5-1	.	TGCGCCAGCAGCTTGACGGGGGGGCTTCCTGAGCAGTTCTTC	CASSLTGGLPEQFF
TRBJ1-4	.	11	TRBV30	.	TGTGCCTGGAGTATACAGGGAGAACTGTTTTTT	CAWSIQGELFF
TRBJ2-5	.	11	TRBV20-1	.	TGCAGTGCTAGTCCCCTCGAGACCCAGTACTTC	CSASPLETQYF
TRBJ1-1	.	13	TRBV27	.	TGTGCCGGCAGTTTATCCAAGAACACTGAAGCTTTCTTT	CAGSLSKNTEAFF
TRBJ2-7	TRBD2	14	TRBV5-4	.	TGTGCCAGCACTAGGGCGGGGGGGCGGGACGAGCAGTACTTC	CASTRAGGRDEQYF
TRBJ1-1	TRBD1	11	TRBV5-6	few	TGTGCCAGCAGCTCAACAGGGGGAACTTTCTTT	CASSSTGGTFF
TRBJ1-4	.	16	TRBV21-1	.	TGTGCCAGCAGCCCGCGGGACCCACCCGGGAATGAAAAACTGTTTTTT	CASSPRDPPGNEKLFF
TRBJ2-3	.	12	TRBV9	.	TGTGCATCGGGCGGGAGCACAGATACGCAGTATTTT	CASGGSTDTQYF
TRBJ2-7	TRBD2	14	TRBV5-1	.	TGCGCCAGCAGCTCCGGGACTAGCGGATACGAGCAGTACTTC	CASSSGTSGYEQYF
TRBJ2-7	TRBD2	15	TRBV27	.	TGTGCCAGCAGTCTACTAGCGGGAAGCTCCTACGAGCAGTACTTC	CASSLLAGSSYEQYF
TRBJ1-2	.	13	TRBV7-6	.	TGTGCCAGCAGCTCCAGGGTACGAGATGGCTACACCTTC	CASSSRVRDGYTF
TRBJ2-2	TRBD2	15	TRBV29-1	few	TGCAGCGTTCGACTAGCGGGATATCACACCGGGGAGCTGTTTTTT	CSVRLAGYHTGELFF
TRBJ1-5	TRBD1	16	TRBV7-3	.	TGTGCCAGCAGCCTCGACAGGGGGCAGGTAGGTCAGCCCCAGCATTTT	CASSLDRGQVGQPQHF